This T cell receptor beta chain was sequenced in a study of quantifying T cell responses using KT2 cells. Turning to the study itself: TCR alpha and beta constant-region primers primed reverse transcription of RNA.

This clonotype was observed many times. Each cDNA got a UMI-containing oligo ligated at its 3' end. First-round PCR used 4 cycles and beta primers RC1.1 and RC1.2 covering TRBC1 and TRBC2. TCRdb called the UMI-ligation and nested PCR reads again in MiXCR, with one record for every CDR3 protein. This repertoire shows over 25,000 distinct CDR3 sequences, approximately 10% found once; its top ten account for roughly 9.7%. The V gene lost 4 bases and the J gene lost 7 bases, with 14 bases spanning the gap. The CDR3 totals 14 residues. The chain recombines TRBV12-3 or TRBV12-4 with TRBJ1-5, with D possibly TRBD1 on 6 matching bases. The receptor was isolated from a human donor. Sequenced sample: PBMCs spiked with cells of the T cell clone KT2. For the CDR3, the DNA is TGTGCCAGCAGTTCCGGGGGCCTTGGACAGCCCCAGCATTTT. Translating gives CASSSGGLGQPQHF.